A selection of T cell receptor beta chains follows, all from one sample in a study of cytomegalovirus exposure and HLA in healthy donors. Profiled with immunoSEQ multiplex PCR; TCRdb holds only in-frame clones, not every one. The data contain hundreds of thousands of clones, under 70% of them singletons. Sequencing was performed on PBMCs. These receptors were obtained from a man aged 40-50 years in good health and CMV-seropositive. The CDR3 runs from the conserved cysteine through the conserved F or W. D genes are given only for firm matches. Size is stated for part of the rows, as once, few or many counts, or as a class when the clone is expanded.

j_call d_call v_call cdr3_length clone_size cdr3_aa cdr3_nt
TRBJ2-1 NA TRBV5-1 14 NA CASSLGQGYNEQFF TGCGCCAGCAGCTTGGGACAAGGTTACAATGAGCAGTTCTTC
TRBJ2-7 NA TRBV6-5 14 NA CASSPNSDSYEQYF TGTGCCAGCAGCCCTAATTCGGACAGCTACGAGCAGTACTTC
TRBJ2-7 NA TRBV4-1 16 few CASSQDPGTNLYEQYF TGCGCCAGCAGCCAAGACCCCGGGACAAATCTCTACGAGCAGTACTTC
TRBJ2-3 TRBD2 TRBV4-2 16 NA CASSPVGGGGPDTQYF TGTGCCAGCAGCCCCGTGGGTGGCGGGGGGCCAGATACGCAGTATTTT
TRBJ2-7 NA TRBV11-2 14 NA CASSLVLNTYEQYF TGTGCCAGCAGCTTAGTGCTAAATACCTACGAGCAGTACTTC
TRBJ1-1 NA TRBV28 20 NA CASSPTVDLLRASGNTEAFF TGTGCCAGCAGTCCGACCGTCGACCTTCTTCGCGCCTCGGGGAACACTGAAGCTTTCTTT
TRBJ2-1 NA TRBV19 15 few CASSVSEGRYNEQFF TGTGCCAGTAGCGTTTCGGAGGGCCGTTACAATGAGCAGTTCTTC
TRBJ1-5 NA TRBV7-2 16 NA CASSLGPGDGNQPQHF TGTGCCAGCAGCTTAGGGCCAGGGGACGGCAATCAGCCCCAGCATTTT
TRBJ1-3 TRBD1 TRBV7-8 15 once CASSGQDRLGDTIYF TGTGCCAGCAGCGGCCAGGACAGGCTAGGGGACACCATATATTTT
TRBJ1-2 NA TRBV15 14 few CATSRETGTGGYTF TGTGCCACCAGCAGAGAAACAGGGACGGGTGGCTACACCTTC
TRBJ1-2 NA TRBV5-4 13 few CASSLAGDYGYTF TGTGCCAGCAGCTTGGCAGGGGACTATGGCTACACCTTC
TRBJ2-7 TRBD1 TRBV2 16 NA CASSYRDRGRNYEQYF TGTGCCAGCAGTTACCGGGACAGGGGGCGAAACTACGAGCAGTACTTC
TRBJ2-1 NA TRBV5-1 15 NA CASSSQGGNYNEQFF TGCGCCAGCAGCTCCCAGGGTGGGAACTACAATGAGCAGTTCTTC
TRBJ1-1 NA TRBV4-3 15 NA CASSLGHSSGTEAFF TGCGCCAGCAGCCTCGGCCATTCGTCGGGGACTGAAGCTTTCTTT
TRBJ2-3 NA TRBV19 14 NA CASKRTASTDTQYF TGTGCCAGTAAACGGACAGCTAGCACAGATACGCAGTATTTT
TRBJ1-3 NA TRBV5-1 15 NA CASSLGGANGNTIYF TGCGCCAGCAGCTTAGGGGGGGCGAATGGAAACACCATATATTTT
TRBJ1-3 TRBD1 TRBV7-9 16 once CAAGTGARYSGNTIYF TGTGCCGCGGGGACAGGGGCCCGGTACTCTGGAAACACCATATATTTT
TRBJ2-3 TRBD2 TRBV6-6 15 NA CASSYEAGGPDTQYF TGTGCCAGCAGTTACGAGGCGGGGGGCCCAGATACGCAGTATTTT
TRBJ1-5 NA TRBV28 13 NA CASSLTPGLAQHF TGTGCCAGCAGCTTGACTCCCGGTTTAGCCCAGCATTTT
TRBJ2-7 TRBD1 TRBV5-1 15 NA CASSPFRDRGYEQYF TGCGCCAGCAGTCCCTTCCGGGACAGGGGGTACGAGCAGTACTTC
TRBJ2-2 NA TRBV7-7 12 NA CASSLGSGELFF TGTGCCAGCAGCCTCGGTTCCGGGGAGCTGTTTTTT
TRBJ1-1 NA TRBV5-1 14 NA CASSNTGTDTEAFF TGCGCCAGCAGCAACACAGGGACGGACACTGAAGCTTTCTTT
TRBJ1-3 TRBD1 TRBV13 13 NA CASSSDRDYTIYF TGTGCCAGCAGCTCGGACAGGGATTACACCATATATTTT
TRBJ2-2 TRBD1 TRBV5-6 15 NA CASSFTGVFTGELFF TGTGCCAGCAGCTTTACAGGGGTATTCACCGGGGAGCTGTTTTTT
TRBJ2-2 NA TRBV27 16 NA CASSFEGELNTGELFF TGTGCCAGCAGTTTTGAGGGGGAATTAAACACCGGGGAGCTGTTTTTT
TRBJ1-6 TRBD1 TRBV14 14 NA CASSPGTDDSPLHF TGTGCCAGCAGTCCCGGGACAGACGACTCACCCCTCCACTTT
TRBJ1-2 NA TRBV5-5 11 NA CASTGGGGYTF TGTGCCAGCACCGGCGGGGGTGGCTACACCTTC
TRBJ1-2 NA TRBV2 16 few CASTTPGAFRLNGYTF TGTGCCAGCACCACCCCAGGGGCATTTCGACTTAATGGCTACACCTTC
TRBJ1-2 TRBD1 TRBV10-3 15 NA CAISGPGQGSYGYTF TGTGCCATCAGTGGCCCCGGACAGGGCTCTTATGGCTACACCTTC
TRBJ2-3 NA TRBV14 13 NA CASSMQGTDTQYF TGTGCCAGCAGCATGCAGGGCACAGATACGCAGTATTTT
TRBJ1-4 TRBD1 TRBV19 15 NA CASRSPGQSNEKLFF TGTGCCAGTAGGTCACCGGGACAGTCTAATGAAAAACTGTTTTTT
TRBJ2-3 TRBD2 TRBV9 15 NA CASSAGGAGVNTQYF TGTGCCAGCAGCGCTGGCGGGGCGGGGGTTAATACGCAGTATTTT
TRBJ1-5 NA TRBV2 16 NA CASSSRASTGNQPQHF TGTGCCAGCAGCTCGCGGGCCTCAACTGGGAATCAGCCCCAGCATTTT
TRBJ2-3 NA TRBV7-9 15 NA CASSPWGGQTDTQYF TGTGCCAGCAGCCCCTGGGGGGGGCAAACAGATACGCAGTATTTT
TRBJ2-5 TRBD1 TRBV5-6 14 NA CASSWTGEEETQYF TGTGCCAGCAGCTGGACAGGGGAAGAGGAGACCCAGTACTTC
TRBJ2-2 NA TRBV11-3 17 NA CASSLDNGQTNTGELFF TGTGCCAGCAGCTTAGATAATGGACAGACGAACACCGGGGAGCTGTTTTTT
TRBJ2-7 NA TRBV5-4 13 NA CASSLAINGEQYF TGTGCCAGCAGCTTGGCCATAAACGGGGAGCAGTACTTC
TRBJ2-2 NA TRBV10-3 15 NA CAIANGDFNTGELFF TGTGCCATTGCCAACGGGGACTTTAACACCGGGGAGCTGTTTTTT
TRBJ1-3 NA TRBV6-6 13 NA CASSVGQGNTIYF TGTGCCAGCAGTGTCGGACAGGGAAACACCATATATTTT
TRBJ1-6 NA TRBV5-1 14 NA CASSRGGDNSPLHF TGCGCCAGCAGCCGTGGGGGGGATAATTCACCCCTCCACTTT
TRBJ1-5 NA TRBV6-5 15 NA CASRKGLDSNQPQHF TGTGCCAGCAGAAAGGGACTTGATAGCAATCAGCCCCAGCATTTT
TRBJ1-5 NA TRBV9 18 NA CASTRTLNRERGNQPQHF TGTGCCAGCACCCGAACTCTTAACAGGGAGAGGGGAAATCAGCCCCAGCATTTT
TRBJ1-2 NA TRBV5-1 14 NA CASSFGAGSGGYTF TGCGCCAGCAGCTTTGGGGCAGGGTCAGGTGGCTACACCTTC
TRBJ2-5 NA TRBV4-3 16 NA CASSQDMGGYQETQYF TGCGCCAGCAGCCAAGATATGGGAGGTTATCAAGAGACCCAGTACTTC
TRBJ2-2 TRBD2 TRBV6-6 14 few CASSYSPGGGELFF TGTGCCAGCAGTTACTCTCCGGGGGGCGGGGAGCTGTTTTTT
TRBJ1-1 NA TRBV6-5 13 NA CASSYGGHTEAFF TGTGCCAGCAGTTACGGAGGGCACACTGAAGCTTTCTTT
TRBJ2-7 TRBD1 TRBV11-2 15 NA CASSLNRDRTLWQYF TGTGCCAGCAGCTTAAACCGGGACAGGACCCTGTGGCAGTACTTC
TRBJ1-2 NA TRBV7-9 14 NA CSSSLGQGPYGYTF TGTTCCAGCAGCTTAGGCCAGGGTCCATATGGCTACACCTTC
TRBJ2-1 NA TRBV7-2 15 NA CASSAPGTMGTEQFF TGTGCCAGCAGCGCGCCGGGAACCATGGGAACTGAGCAGTTCTTC
TRBJ2-7 TRBD2 TRBV7-2 15 NA CASSPELAGSYEQYF TGTGCCAGCAGCCCTGAACTAGCGGGGAGCTACGAGCAGTACTTC
TRBJ2-5 NA TRBV15 12 NA CATSRDRETQYF TGTGCCACCAGCAGAGATCGGGAGACCCAGTACTTC
TRBJ1-2 NA TRBV29-1 15 NA CSVEDPRSALLGYTF TGCAGCGTTGAAGACCCCAGATCCGCCCTGCTGGGCTACACCTTC
TRBJ2-7 NA TRBV18 15 NA CASSPIEGGGSRQYF TGTGCCAGCTCACCAATCGAAGGAGGGGGCAGTAGGCAGTACTTC
TRBJ2-3 NA TRBV6-5 14 NA CASSYARDTDTQYF TGTGCCAGCAGTTACGCCAGGGACACAGATACGCAGTATTTT
TRBJ2-2 TRBD1 TRBV2 15 few CASSGGQPYTGELFF TGTGCCAGCAGTGGGGGACAGCCCTACACCGGGGAGCTGTTTTTT
TRBJ2-7 NA TRBV9 14 NA CASSVTDNSYEQYF TGTGCCAGCAGCGTGACAGATAACTCCTACGAGCAGTACTTC
TRBJ2-5 TRBD2 TRBV4-2 16 NA CASSQALGGTQETQYF TGTGCCAGCAGCCAAGCCCTCGGGGGGACTCAAGAGACCCAGTACTTC
TRBJ2-3 NA TRBV15 15 NA CATSNPPPRSGTQYF TGTGCCACCAGCAATCCCCCGCCCCGCTCGGGTACGCAGTATTTT
TRBJ2-3 NA TRBV5-4 15 few CASGWGGGRTDTQYF TGTGCCAGCGGGTGGGGTGGAGGGCGCACAGATACGCAGTATTTT